Following are 26 T cell receptor beta chains from one sample sequenced in a study of radiotherapy plus CTLA-4 blockade in lung cancer. Data came from immunoSEQ multiplex PCR; TCRdb stores just in-frame clones and leaves some out. The sample yields some 71,000 clones, roughly 76% seen once. The source material was peripheral blood, sampled from a patient treated with radiotherapy plus ipilimumab. The receptors stem from a human donor with non-small cell lung cancer whose response to radiotherapy plus ipilimumab could not be evaluated. Some clones in this sample may be carry-over from other donors' samples.

The chain joins TRBV7-2 to TRBJ1-6; TRBD1 is a possible D gene (5 bases). This CDR3 contains 15 residues. Germline lookup yields CDR1 SGHTA and CDR2 FQGNSA. V lost 5 bases, J lost 8 bases, and 16 bases lay in between. The CDR3 DNA follows: TGTGCCAGCAGCCCCACCCGACAGAGCTATTCACCCCTCCACTTT. Protein sequence: CASSPTRQSYSPLHF.

The V gene is TRBV11-2, the J gene TRBJ2-7; TRBD1 matches 7 bases. This CDR3 has 17 residues. Germline CDR1 and CDR2: SGHAT and FQNNGV. V shed 3 bases, J shed 2 bases, and the junction held 13 bases outside the gene matches. The CDR3 sequence is CASSFSSRDRAPYEQYF. CDR3 nucleotide sequence: TGTGCCAGCAGCTTTTCCAGCCGCGACAGGGCCCCCTACGAGCAGTACTTC. The full variable domain, rest sourced from reference TRBV11-2 and TRBJ2-7, is EAGVAQSPRYKIIEKRQSVAFWCNPISGHATLYWYQQILGQGPKLLIQFQNNGVVDDSQLPKDRFSAERLKGVDSTLKIQPAKLEDSAVYLCASSFSSRDRAPYEQYFGPGTRLTVT.

The chain combines TRBV5-6 with TRBJ2-7, with 10 bases identical to TRBD1. The junction had 8 bases not matched to a gene; V was cut back by 4 bases and J by 4 bases. The CDR3 length is 15 residues. Germline CDR1 is SGHDT and CDR2 is YYEEEE. The CDR3 here is CASSRVGTGVYEQYF. In DNA form, the CDR3 reads TGTGCCAGCAGCCGAGTTGGGACAGGGGTGTACGAGCAGTACTTC.

CDR3 nucleotide sequence: TGCGCCAGCAGCGGCGGGGGTCCCTACAATGAGCAGTTCTTC. It is translated as CASSGGGPYNEQFF. The chain recombines TRBV5-1 with TRBJ2-1; TRBD2 aligns across 7 bases. CDR1 SGHRS and CDR2 YFSETQ come from the germline V gene. CDR3 length: 14 residues. The ends lost 4 bases at V and 2 bases at J; junction bases unmatched: 3. The whole variable domain, remainder taken from reference TRBV5-1 and TRBJ2-1, is KAGVTQTPRYLIKTRGQQVTLSCSPISGHRSVSWYQQTPGQGLQFLFEYFSETQRNKGNFPGRFSGRQFSNSRSEMNVSTLELGDSALYLCASSGGGPYNEQFFGPGTRLTVL.

The V gene is TRBV15, the J gene TRBJ1-5; 10 bases line up with TRBD1. Germline V lookup: CDR1 LNHNV, CDR2 YYDKDF (reference sequence). Unmatched junction bases numbered 3, after V lost 1 base and J lost 3 bases. The CDR3 spans 16 residues. The CDR3 loop is CATSRGGTGANQPQHF. The CDR3 DNA follows: TGTGCCACCAGCAGAGGGGGGACAGGGGCCAATCAGCCCCAGCATTTT. The whole variable domain, remainder taken from reference TRBV15 and TRBJ1-5, is DAMVIQNPRYQVTQFGKPVTLSCSQTLNHNVMYWYQQKSSQAPKLLFHYYDKDFNNEADTPDNFQSRRPNTSFCFLDIRSPGLGDTAMYLCATSRGGTGANQPQHFGDGTRLSIL.

The CDR3 bases are TGCGCCAGCAGTGAGTGGCAGGGGAATCAGCCCCAGCATTTT. Translating gives CASSEWQGNQPQHF. V usage is TRBV10-2 and J usage is TRBJ1-5; possible D gene TRBD1, 6 bases. Trimming shortened V by 1 base and J by 4 bases, and 8 bases separated the two germline ends. This CDR3 is 14 amino acids long. The germline CDR1 and CDR2 sequences are WSHSY and SAAADI.

CDR3 amino acids: CASSGRGGLSQPQHF. The DNA for the CDR3 is TGTGCCAGCAGTGGTCGCGGGGGGCTTAGTCAGCCCCAGCATTTT. This chain links TRBV6-1 with TRBJ1-5; possible D gene TRBD1, 6 bases. V lost 4 bases and J 6 bases, leaving 16 bases between the germline ends. CDR3 size: 15 residues. The germline V gene encodes CDR1 MNHNS and CDR2 SASEGT.

On this clone: At one end, the junction sequence differs from germline, possibly due to a read error. The chain has TRBV15 and TRBJ1-5, with 8 bases matching TRBD1. This CDR3 is 13 amino acids long. Germline lookup yields CDR1 LNHNV and CDR2 YYDKDF (reference sequence). The CDR3 DNA reads TGTGCCACCAGAGCCAGACAAGACAGGGGACCCACATTT. Its translation is CATRARQDRGPTF.

As for this clone: Other DNA sequences in the same sample also yield this CDR3. In DNA form, the CDR3 reads TGCGCCAGCAGCTTGGACAGAGTCCCCACTGAAGCTTTCTTT. Protein sequence: CASSLDRVPTEAFF. This sequence joins TRBV5-1 and TRBJ1-1; D gene uncertain. V was cut by 0 bases and J by 4 bases, with 10 bases left in between. Germline V CDR1 and CDR2: SGHRS, YFSETQ. The CDR3 is 14 residues long. Supplemented by reference TRBV5-1 and TRBJ1-1, the full variable domain reads KAGVTQTPRYLIKTRGQQVTLSCSPISGHRSVSWYQQTPGQGLQFLFEYFSETQRNKGNFPGRFSGRQFSNSRSEMNVSTLELGDSALYLCASSLDRVPTEAFFGQGTRLTVV.

The chain couples TRBV6-5 to TRBJ2-7; TRBD2 matches 13 bases. Germline-derived CDR1 and CDR2 are MNHEY and SVGAGI. Germline trimming cut 5 bases from V and 4 bases from J; bases unmatched to any gene: 2. The CDR3 totals 14 residues. The CDR3 DNA is TGTGCCAGCAGTCTGGGACTAGCGGGGTACGAGCAGTACTTC. Its protein product is CASSLGLAGYEQYF.

The gene calls are TRBV25-1 and TRBJ2-7, with a possible D match to TRBD2 (7 bases). Germline CDR1 and CDR2: MGHDK and SYGVNS. The CDR3 covers 16 residues. Trimming cost V 5 bases and J 0 bases, with 17 bases left between them. The DNA for the CDR3 is TGTGCCAGCAGTCGAGGGGGGGGTCCCTCCTCCTACGAGCAGTACTTC. This encodes CASSRGGGPSSYEQYF.

The V call is TRBV5-3, the J call TRBJ2-4; 11 nucleotides line up with TRBD2. TRBV5-3 is marked as an open reading frame, function uncertain. The CDR3 loop spans 17 amino acids. Trimming removed 3 bases from V and 2 bases from J; junction bases left unmatched: 7. The CDR3 here is CARSSSSGGRTKNIQYF. CDR3 nucleotides: TGTGCCAGAAGCTCCTCTAGCGGGGGGCGAACCAAAAACATTCAGTACTTC.

This clone was seen a single time. The chain combines TRBV11-2 with TRBJ1-4; 12 bases map to TRBD1. Losses at the gene ends were 5 bases for V and 4 bases for J; bases not matched to a gene: 5. The CDR3 consists of 16 residues. Germline V gene data show CDR1 as SGHAT and CDR2 as FQNNGV. The CDR3 DNA reads as TGTGCCAGCAGCCCGGGACAGGGGGCAGTTAATGAAAAACTGTTTTTT. It translates to CASSPGQGAVNEKLFF.

The rearrangement uses TRBV2 and TRBJ2-6, with D unresolved. Looked up from germline, CDR1 is SNHLY and CDR2 is FYNNEI. Trimming took off 3 bases at V and 0 bases at J, with 9 bases between the two ends. This CDR3 region has 16 residues. The CDR3 reads CASSEGASSGANVLTF. CDR3 coding DNA: TGTGCCAGCAGTGAGGGCGCGAGCTCTGGGGCCAACGTCCTGACTTTC.

This clone was counted a single time. The CDR3 DNA reads as TGTGCCAGCAGTGGACAGTCGGGCACTGAAGCTTTCTTT. Its protein product is CASSGQSGTEAFF. The rearrangement links TRBV2 to TRBJ1-1; maybe TRBD1 (5 bases). There are 13 residues in the CDR3. Trimming left V 4 bases short and J 4 bases short, with 10 bases between. Germline loops: CDR1 SNHLY, CDR2 FYNNEI.

This clone appeared a few times. The gene calls are TRBV27 and TRBJ2-3; 13 positions match TRBD2. The CDR3 covers 15 residues. CDR1 is MNHEY and CDR2 is SMNVEV in the germline V gene (reference sequence). Trimming cost V 6 bases and J 4 bases; bases outside gene matches: 4. CDR3 residues: CASRPTSGGADTQYF. CDR3 nucleotide sequence: TGTGCCAGCAGACCTACTAGCGGGGGGGCAGATACGCAGTATTTT.

V usage is TRBV6-6 and J usage is TRBJ2-5, with D hard to call. Germline V gives CDR1 MNHNY, CDR2 SVGAGI (reference sequence). The CDR3 loop spans 13 amino acids. V was shortened by 0 bases and J by 4 bases, with 6 bases between the two germline ends. CDR3 in amino acids: CASSYSMRETQYF. The DNA for the CDR3 is TGTGCCAGCAGTTACTCGATGAGAGAGACCCAGTACTTC.

The chain carries TRBV6-5 and TRBJ2-5; D is possibly TRBD1 (6 bases). The length of the CDR3 is 13 residues. V was cut by 7 bases and J by 2 bases, with 11 bases left in between. Germline V CDR1 and CDR2: MNHEY, SVGAGI. CDR3 sequence reads: CASTRQEQETQYF. The CDR3 bases are TGTGCCAGCACTAGACAGGAACAAGAGACCCAGTACTTC.

The J gene is TRBJ1-6, the V gene TRBV11-2; D uncertain. The CDR3 has 15 amino acids. Per the germline V gene, CDR1 is SGHAT and CDR2 is FQNNGV. Trimming stripped 4 bases from V and 7 bases from J, with 14 bases between. The CDR3 DNA reads as TGTGCCAGCAGCTCTGCGGAGGGAGGCAATTCACCCCTCCACTTT. Translating gives CASSSAEGGNSPLHF.

The genes are TRBV5-1 and TRBJ1-3; D is ambiguous. Trimming left V 4 bases short and J 3 bases short, with 14 bases between. In germline, CDR1 is SGHRS, CDR2 YFSETQ. There are 15 residues in the CDR3. DNA of the CDR3: TGCGCCAGCAGCGCCGCGGGAGGAAGTGGAAACACCATATATTTT. The encoded protein is CASSAAGGSGNTIYF.

There are a few counts of this clone. CDR3 nucleotide sequence: TGTGCCAGCAGTCATCCACCTACTGTGTCCGCTGAAGCTTTCTTT. Its protein is CASSHPPTVSAEAFF. V is TRBV28 and J is TRBJ1-1; no clear D. V lost 5 bases and J lost 6, with 19 bases in between. The CDR3 runs to 15 residues. Germline values: CDR1 MDHEN, CDR2 SYDVKM.

The chain couples TRBV15 to TRBJ1-3; D not certain. Trimming removed 0 bases at V and 0 bases at J, with 9 bases between. The length of the CDR3 is 16 residues. Germline CDR1 LNHNV, CDR2 YYDKDF (reference sequence). The CDR3 sequence is CATSRDVKSSGNTIYF. The CDR3 DNA sequence: TGTGCCACCAGCAGAGACGTGAAGAGCTCTGGAAACACCATATATTTT. Combining the CDR3 with reference TRBV15 and TRBJ1-3 gives the whole variable domain DAMVIQNPRYQVTQFGKPVTLSCSQTLNHNVMYWYQQKSSQAPKLLFHYYDKDFNNEADTPDNFQSRRPNTSFCFLDIRSPGLGDTAMYLCATSRDVKSSGNTIYFGEGSWLTVV.

The V and J genes are TRBV5-1 and TRBJ2-3; 9 positions agree with TRBD1. Trimming took 4 bases from V and 1 from J; bases not matched to a gene: 4. CDR1 and CDR2 (germline): SGHRS, YFSETQ. CDR3 length: 15 amino acids. As DNA, the CDR3 is TGCGCCAGCAGCCCGTGGACAGGGGGCACAGATACGCAGTATTTT. Residues: CASSPWTGGTDTQYF.

CDR3 in DNA: TGTGCCAGCAGCTATCCGGGATCCTACGAGCAGTACTTC. It yields the protein CASSYPGSYEQYF. The chain has TRBV9 and TRBJ2-7, with D perhaps TRBD2 (5 bases). Germline values: CDR1 SGDLS, CDR2 YYNGEE. The CDR3 is 13 amino acids. The V end lost 4 bases, the J end lost 1 base, and 9 bases lay between the germline ends.

In its sample, this clone was seen once. This sequence joins TRBV6-1 and TRBJ1-2; possible D gene TRBD1, 6 bases. The CDR3 sequence is 13 residues long. Trimming cost V 10 bases and J 6 bases, with 18 bases left between them. Germline V CDR1 and CDR2: MNHNS, SASEGT. In DNA form, the CDR3 reads TGTGCCACTAGCCCGACAGGAGGTCATGGCTACACCTTC. This codes for CATSPTGGHGYTF.

In this sample, this clone turned up a few times. This rearrangement joins TRBV28 to TRBJ2-3, with 14 positions matching TRBD2. CDR1 and CDR2 from the germline V gene are MDHEN and SYDVKM. V shed 3 bases and J 5 bases; nucleotides not matched to a gene: 4. The CDR3 is 16 residues long. The CDR3 DNA sequence: TGTGCCAGCAGTTTGACTAGCGGGGGGGCGGGAGATACGCAGTATTTT. As protein: CASSLTSGGAGDTQYF.